This entry is about one TCR beta chain. The data are from a study of T cell changes during pregnancy in multiple sclerosis. Repertoires were generated with immunoSEQ multiplex PCR, while TCRdb's copy carries only in-frame clones and drops some. Of under 50,000 clones listed, around nine tenths are singletons. There are 15 residues in the CDR3. The germline V gene has CDR1 MGHRA and CDR2 YSYEKL. V shed 1 base and J 14 bases; nucleotides not matched to a gene: 14. This material consisted of CD4+ T cells from peripheral blood mononuclear cells, taken in the second trimester of pregnancy. The gene calls are TRBV4-1 and TRBJ1-1; 9 bases match TRBD1. This TCR derives from a female donor in good health, enrolled as a control in a pregnancy study. The CDR3 bases are TGCGCCAGCAGCCAAGGGGGCACCTGGGACAGGGCAATCTTCTTT. Its translation is CASSQGGTWDRAIFF.